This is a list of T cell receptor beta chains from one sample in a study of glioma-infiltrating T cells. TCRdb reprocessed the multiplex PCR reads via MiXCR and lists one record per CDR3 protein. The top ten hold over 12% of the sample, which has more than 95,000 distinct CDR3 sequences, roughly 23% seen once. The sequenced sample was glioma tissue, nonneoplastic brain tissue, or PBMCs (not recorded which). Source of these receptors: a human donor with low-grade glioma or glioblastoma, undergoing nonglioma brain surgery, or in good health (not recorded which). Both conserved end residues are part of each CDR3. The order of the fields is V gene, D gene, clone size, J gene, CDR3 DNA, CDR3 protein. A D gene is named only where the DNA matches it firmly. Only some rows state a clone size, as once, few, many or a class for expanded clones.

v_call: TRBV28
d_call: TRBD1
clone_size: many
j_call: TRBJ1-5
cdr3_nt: TGTGCCACCGCATCCGACAGGGAACTCTTTTATAGCAATCAGCCCCAGCATTTT
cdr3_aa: CATASDRELFYSNQPQHF

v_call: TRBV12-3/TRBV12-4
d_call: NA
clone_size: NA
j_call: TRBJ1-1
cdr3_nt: TGTGCCAGCAGTTTGAGGGGCGAGGCTTTCTTT
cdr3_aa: CASSLRGEAFF

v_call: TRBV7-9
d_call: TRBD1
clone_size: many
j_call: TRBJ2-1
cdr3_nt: TGTGCCAGCAGCCAGCCGGGACAGGGCGACAATGAGCAGTTCTTC
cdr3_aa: CASSQPGQGDNEQFF

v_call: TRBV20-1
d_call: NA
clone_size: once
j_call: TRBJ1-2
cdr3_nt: TGCAGTGCTACCACGACGGCCTATGGCTACAACTTC
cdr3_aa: CSATTTAYGYNF

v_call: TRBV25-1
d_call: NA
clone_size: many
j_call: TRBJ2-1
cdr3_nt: TGTGCCAGCAGTGAATCTGTCTACAATGAGCAGTTCTTC
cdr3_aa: CASSESVYNEQFF

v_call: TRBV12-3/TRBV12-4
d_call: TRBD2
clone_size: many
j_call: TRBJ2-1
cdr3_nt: TGTGCCAGCAGTTCGTGGACTAGCGAGTACAATGAGCAGTTCTTC
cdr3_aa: CASSSWTSEYNEQFF

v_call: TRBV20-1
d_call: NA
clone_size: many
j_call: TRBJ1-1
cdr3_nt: TGCAGTGCTAGAGATCCGGGCACTGAAGCTTTCTTT
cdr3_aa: CSARDPGTEAFF

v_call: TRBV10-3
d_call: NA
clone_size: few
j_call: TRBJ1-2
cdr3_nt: TGTGCCATCAGTGATAAGGGGGGGACGGATGGCTACACCTTC
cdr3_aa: CAISDKGGTDGYTF

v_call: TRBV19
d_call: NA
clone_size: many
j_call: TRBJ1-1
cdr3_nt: TGTGCCAACCCTTCAGCGGACACTGAAGCTTTCTTT
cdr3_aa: CANPSADTEAFF

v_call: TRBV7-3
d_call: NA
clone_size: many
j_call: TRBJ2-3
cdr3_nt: TGTGCCAGCAGCTCTCAGATCGGGCCAGATACGCAGTATTTT
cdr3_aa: CASSSQIGPDTQYF

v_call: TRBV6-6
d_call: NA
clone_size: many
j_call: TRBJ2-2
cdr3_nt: TGTGCCAGCAGTTACGGGGGGGGGGAGCTGTTTTTT
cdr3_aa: CASSYGGGELFF

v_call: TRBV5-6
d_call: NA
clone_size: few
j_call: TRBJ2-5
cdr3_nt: TGTGCCAGCAGCTCCCCTGACTACCAAGAGACCCAGTACTTC
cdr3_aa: CASSSPDYQETQYF